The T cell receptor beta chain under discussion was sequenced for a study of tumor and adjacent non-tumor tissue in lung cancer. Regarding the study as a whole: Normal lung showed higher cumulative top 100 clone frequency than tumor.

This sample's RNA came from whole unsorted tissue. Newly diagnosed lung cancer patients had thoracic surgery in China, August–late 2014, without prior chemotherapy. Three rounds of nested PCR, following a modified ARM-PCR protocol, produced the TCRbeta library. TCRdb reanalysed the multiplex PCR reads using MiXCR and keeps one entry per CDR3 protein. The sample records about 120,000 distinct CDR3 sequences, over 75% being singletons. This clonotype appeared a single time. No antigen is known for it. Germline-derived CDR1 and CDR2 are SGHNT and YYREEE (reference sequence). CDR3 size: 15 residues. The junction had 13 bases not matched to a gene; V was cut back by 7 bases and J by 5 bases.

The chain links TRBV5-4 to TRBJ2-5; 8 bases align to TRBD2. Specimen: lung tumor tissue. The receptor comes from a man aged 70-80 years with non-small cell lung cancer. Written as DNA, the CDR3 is TGTGCCAGCGGCCATAGCGGGGTGGCTGAGGAGACCCAGTACTTC. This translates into CASGHSGVAEETQYF.